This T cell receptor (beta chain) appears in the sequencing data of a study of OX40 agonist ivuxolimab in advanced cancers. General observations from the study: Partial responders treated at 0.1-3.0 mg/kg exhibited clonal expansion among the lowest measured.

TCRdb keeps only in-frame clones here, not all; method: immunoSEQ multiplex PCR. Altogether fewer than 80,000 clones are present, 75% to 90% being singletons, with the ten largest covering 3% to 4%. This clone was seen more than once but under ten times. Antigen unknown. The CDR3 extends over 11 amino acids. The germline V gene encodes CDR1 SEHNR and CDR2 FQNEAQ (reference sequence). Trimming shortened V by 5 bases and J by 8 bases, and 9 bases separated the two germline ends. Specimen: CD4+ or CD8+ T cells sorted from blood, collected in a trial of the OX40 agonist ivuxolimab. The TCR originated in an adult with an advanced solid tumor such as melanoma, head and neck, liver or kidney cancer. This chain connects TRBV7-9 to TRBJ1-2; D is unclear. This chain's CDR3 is CASSPEGGYTF. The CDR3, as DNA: TGTGCCAGCAGCCCCGAAGGAGGCTACACCTTC. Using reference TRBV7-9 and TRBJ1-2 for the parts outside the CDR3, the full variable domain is DTGVSQNPRHKITKRGQNVTFRCDPISEHNRLYWYRQTLGQGPEFLTYFQNEAQLEKSRLLSDRFSAERPKGSFSTLEIQRTEQGDSAMYLCASSPEGGYTFGSGTRLTVV.